The TCR beta chain under discussion was sequenced for a study of T cells in tuberculosis. The study's findings and limits: Cases with active tuberculosis were adults, while controls were adolescents. GMM-specific TCRs were nearer to active tuberculosis alpha repertoires, suggesting expansion.

The length of the CDR3 is 18 residues. V lost 4 bases to trimming and J lost 3 bases; unmatched junction nucleotides: 14. Germline V gene sequence: CDR1 ENHRY, CDR2 SYGVKD. With respect to this clone: Antigen specificity is unknown.

Time point described: new active TB diagnosis, blood taken before or within 7 days of starting treatment. Data came from immunoSEQ multiplex PCR; TCRdb stores just in-frame clones and leaves some out. The repertoire holds over 30,000 clones, with about 90% as singletons. The sequencing here drew on PBMCs, taken at tuberculosis diagnosis. This chain uses TRBV10-3 with TRBJ1-5; 8 bases agree with TRBD1. The sequence was collected from an adult with tuberculosis. The CDR3 nucleotides read TGTGCCATCAGTGGGGCCGGGGCAGGGGGCATCACCAATCAGCCCCAGCATTTT. Protein: CAISGAGAGGITNQPQHF.